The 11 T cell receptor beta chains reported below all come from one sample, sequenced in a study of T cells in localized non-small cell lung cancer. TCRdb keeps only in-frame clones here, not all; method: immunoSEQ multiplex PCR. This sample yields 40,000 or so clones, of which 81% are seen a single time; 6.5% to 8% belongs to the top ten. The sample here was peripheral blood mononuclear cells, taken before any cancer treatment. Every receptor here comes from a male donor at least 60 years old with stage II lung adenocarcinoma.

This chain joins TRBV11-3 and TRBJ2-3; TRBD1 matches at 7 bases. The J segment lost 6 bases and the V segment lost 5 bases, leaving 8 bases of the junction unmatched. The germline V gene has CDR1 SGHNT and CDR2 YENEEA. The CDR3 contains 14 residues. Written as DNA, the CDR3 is TGTGCCAGCAGCCGACAGGGAAATGGGGATACGCAGTATTTT. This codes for CASSRQGNGDTQYF.

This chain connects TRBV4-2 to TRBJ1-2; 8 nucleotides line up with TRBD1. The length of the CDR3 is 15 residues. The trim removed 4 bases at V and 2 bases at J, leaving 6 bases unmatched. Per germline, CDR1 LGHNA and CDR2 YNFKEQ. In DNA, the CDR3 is TGTGCCAGCAGCCCCGGACAGGGCGAGAACTATGGCTACACCTTC. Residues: CASSPGQGENYGYTF.

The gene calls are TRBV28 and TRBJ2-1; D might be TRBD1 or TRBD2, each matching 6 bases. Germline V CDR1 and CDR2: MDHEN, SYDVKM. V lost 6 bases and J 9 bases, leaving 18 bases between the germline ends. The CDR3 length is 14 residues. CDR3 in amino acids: CASRSGGGSLEQFF. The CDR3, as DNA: TGTGCCAGCAGGTCTGGAGGGGGTTCTCTTGAGCAGTTCTTC.

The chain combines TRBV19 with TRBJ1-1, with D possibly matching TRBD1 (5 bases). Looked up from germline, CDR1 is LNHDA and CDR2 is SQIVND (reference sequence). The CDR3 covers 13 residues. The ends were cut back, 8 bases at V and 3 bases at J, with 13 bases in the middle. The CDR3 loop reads CASSVKGDTEAFF. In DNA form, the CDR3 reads TGTGCCAGTTCAGTAAAAGGGGACACTGAAGCTTTCTTT.

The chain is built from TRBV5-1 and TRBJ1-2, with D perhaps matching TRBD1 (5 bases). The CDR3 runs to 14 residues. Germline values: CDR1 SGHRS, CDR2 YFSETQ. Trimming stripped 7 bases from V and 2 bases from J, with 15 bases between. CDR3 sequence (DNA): TGCGCCAGCTCCCGGGACGGATTAAACTATGGCTACACCTTC. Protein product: CASSRDGLNYGYTF.

Here the CDR3 reads CASSLTRASTYEQYF. The CDR3 coding sequence is TGTGCCAGCAGCTTAACCAGGGCATCGACCTACGAGCAGTACTTC. This chain links TRBV7-9 with TRBJ2-7; perhaps TRBD1 as D (5 bases). V was pared by 2 bases and J by 2 bases, with 13 bases between. Germline V gene data show CDR1 as SEHNR and CDR2 as FQNEAQ (reference sequence). The CDR3 totals 15 residues.

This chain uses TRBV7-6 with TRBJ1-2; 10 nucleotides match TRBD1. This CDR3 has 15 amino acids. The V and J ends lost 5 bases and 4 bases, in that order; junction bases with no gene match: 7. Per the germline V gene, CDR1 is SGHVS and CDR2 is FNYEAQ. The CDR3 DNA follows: TGTGCCAGCAGCCCCTCGGGACAGGGGACCTATGGCTACACCTTC. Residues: CASSPSGQGTYGYTF.

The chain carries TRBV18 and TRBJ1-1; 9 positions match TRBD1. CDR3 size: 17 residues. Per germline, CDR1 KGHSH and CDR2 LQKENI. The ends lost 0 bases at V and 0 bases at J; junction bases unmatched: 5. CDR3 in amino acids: CASSPPWGQGMNTEAFF. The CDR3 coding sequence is TGTGCCAGCTCACCACCGTGGGGACAGGGCATGAACACTGAAGCTTTCTTT.

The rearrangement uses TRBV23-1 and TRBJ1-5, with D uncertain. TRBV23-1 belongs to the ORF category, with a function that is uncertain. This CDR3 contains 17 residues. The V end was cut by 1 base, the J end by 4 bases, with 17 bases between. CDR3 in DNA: TGCGCCAGCAGTCAATTCGGATCCCGGCGCTATAATCAGCCCCAGCATTTT. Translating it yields CASSQFGSRRYNQPQHF.

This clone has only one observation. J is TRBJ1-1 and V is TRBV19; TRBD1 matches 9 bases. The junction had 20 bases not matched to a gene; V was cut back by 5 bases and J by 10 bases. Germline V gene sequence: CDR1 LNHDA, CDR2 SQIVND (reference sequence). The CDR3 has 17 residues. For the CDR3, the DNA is TGTGCCAGTAGTTTTCCGGGACAGGGACCAAAGGGGGAGAGAGCTTTCTTT. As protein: CASSFPGQGPKGERAFF.

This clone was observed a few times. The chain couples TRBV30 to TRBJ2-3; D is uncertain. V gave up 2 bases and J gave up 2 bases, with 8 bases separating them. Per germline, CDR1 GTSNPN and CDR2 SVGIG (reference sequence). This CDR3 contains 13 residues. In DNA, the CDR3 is TGTGCCTGGAGTAAAGGTCACACAGATACGCAGTATTTT. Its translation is CAWSKGHTDTQYF.